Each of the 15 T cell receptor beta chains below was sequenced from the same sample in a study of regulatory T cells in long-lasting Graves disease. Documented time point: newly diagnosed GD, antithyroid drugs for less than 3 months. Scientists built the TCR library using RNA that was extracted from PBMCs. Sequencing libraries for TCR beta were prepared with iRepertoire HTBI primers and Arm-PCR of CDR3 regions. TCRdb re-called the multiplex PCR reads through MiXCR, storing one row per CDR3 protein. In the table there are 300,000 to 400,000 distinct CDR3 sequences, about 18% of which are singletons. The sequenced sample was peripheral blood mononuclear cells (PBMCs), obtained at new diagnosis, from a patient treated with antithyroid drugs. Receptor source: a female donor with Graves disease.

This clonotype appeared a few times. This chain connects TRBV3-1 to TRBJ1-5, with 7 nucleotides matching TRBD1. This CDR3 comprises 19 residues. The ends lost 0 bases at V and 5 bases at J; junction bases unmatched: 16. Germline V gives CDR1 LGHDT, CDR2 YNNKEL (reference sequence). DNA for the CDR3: TGTGCCAGCAGCCAAGAGGAAGGTTCGGGGACAGTTCCTGATCAGCCCCAGCATTTT. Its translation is CASSQEEGSGTVPDQPQHF.

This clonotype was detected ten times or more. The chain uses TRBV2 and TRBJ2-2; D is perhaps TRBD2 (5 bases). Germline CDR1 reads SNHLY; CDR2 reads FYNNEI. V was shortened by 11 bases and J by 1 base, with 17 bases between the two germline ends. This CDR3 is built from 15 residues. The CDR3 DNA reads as TGTGCCCGATCCTCAGGAGGCAGGAACACCGGGGAGCTGTTTTTT. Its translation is CARSSGGRNTGELFF.

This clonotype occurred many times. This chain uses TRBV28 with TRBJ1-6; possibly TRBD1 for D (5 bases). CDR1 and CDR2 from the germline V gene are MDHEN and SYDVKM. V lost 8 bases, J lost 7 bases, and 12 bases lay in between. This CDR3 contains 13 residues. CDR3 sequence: CASDRQGNSPLHF. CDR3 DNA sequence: TGTGCCAGCGATCGCCAGGGAAATTCACCCCTCCACTTT.

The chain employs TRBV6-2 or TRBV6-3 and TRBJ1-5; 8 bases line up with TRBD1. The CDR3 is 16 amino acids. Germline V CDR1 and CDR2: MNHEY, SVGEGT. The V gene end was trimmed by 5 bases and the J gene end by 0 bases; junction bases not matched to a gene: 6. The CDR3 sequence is CASSIRTGISNQPQHF. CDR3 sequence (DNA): TGTGCCAGCAGTATAAGGACAGGGATTAGCAATCAGCCCCAGCATTTT.

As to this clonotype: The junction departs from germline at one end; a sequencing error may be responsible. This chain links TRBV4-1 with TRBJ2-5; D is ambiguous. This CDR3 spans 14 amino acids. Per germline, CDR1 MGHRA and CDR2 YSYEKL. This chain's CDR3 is CASSQREGVETQYF. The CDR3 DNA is TGTGCCAGCAGCCAACGTGAAGGCGTCGAGACCCAGTACTTC.

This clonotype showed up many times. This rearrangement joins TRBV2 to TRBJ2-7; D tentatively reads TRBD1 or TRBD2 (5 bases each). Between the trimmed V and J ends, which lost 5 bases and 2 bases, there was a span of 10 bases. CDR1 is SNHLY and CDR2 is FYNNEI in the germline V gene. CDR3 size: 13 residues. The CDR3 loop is CASSPGRTYEQYF. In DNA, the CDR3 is TGTGCCAGCAGTCCGGGACGGACCTACGAGCAGTACTTC.

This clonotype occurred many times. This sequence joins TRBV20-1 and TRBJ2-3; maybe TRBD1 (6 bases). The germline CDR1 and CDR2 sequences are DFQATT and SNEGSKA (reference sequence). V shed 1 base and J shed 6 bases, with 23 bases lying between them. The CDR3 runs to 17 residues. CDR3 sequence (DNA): TGCAGTGCTAGAGTCCCGGGTGGACAGTCGGGCCGGGATACGCAGTATTTT. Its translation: CSARVPGGQSGRDTQYF.

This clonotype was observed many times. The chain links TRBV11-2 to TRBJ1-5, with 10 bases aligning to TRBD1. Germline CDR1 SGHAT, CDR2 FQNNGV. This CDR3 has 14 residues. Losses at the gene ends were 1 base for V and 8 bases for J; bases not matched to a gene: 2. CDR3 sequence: CASSLGQGAEPQHF. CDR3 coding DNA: TGTGCCAGCAGCTTAGGACAGGGGGCAGAGCCCCAGCATTTT.

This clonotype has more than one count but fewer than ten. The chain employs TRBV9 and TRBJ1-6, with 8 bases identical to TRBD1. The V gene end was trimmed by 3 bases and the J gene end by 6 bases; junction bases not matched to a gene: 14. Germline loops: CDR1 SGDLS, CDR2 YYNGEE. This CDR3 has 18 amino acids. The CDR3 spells CASSAGQGSITLNSPLHF. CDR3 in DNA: TGTGCCAGCAGCGCCGGACAGGGTTCTATTACGCTTAATTCACCCCTCCACTTT.

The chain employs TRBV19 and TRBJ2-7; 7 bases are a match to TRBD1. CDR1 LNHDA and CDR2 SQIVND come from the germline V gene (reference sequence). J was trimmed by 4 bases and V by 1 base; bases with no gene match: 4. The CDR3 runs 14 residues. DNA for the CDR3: TGTGCCAGTAGTATAGCCTTGGACAGGTACGAGCAGTACTTC. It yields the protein CASSIALDRYEQYF.

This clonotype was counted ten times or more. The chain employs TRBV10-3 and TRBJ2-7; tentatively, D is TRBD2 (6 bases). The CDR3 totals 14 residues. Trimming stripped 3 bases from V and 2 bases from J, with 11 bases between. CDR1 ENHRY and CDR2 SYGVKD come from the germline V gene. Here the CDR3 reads CAISDSGRPYEQYF. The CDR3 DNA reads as TGTGCCATCAGTGATTCGGGGAGGCCCTACGAGCAGTACTTC.

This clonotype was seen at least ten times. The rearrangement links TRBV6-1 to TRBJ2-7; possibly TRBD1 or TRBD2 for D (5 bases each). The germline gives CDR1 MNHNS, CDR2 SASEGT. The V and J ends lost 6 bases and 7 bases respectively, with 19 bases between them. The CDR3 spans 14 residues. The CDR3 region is CASRRDRVSWEQYF. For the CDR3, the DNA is TGTGCCAGCAGACGGGACCGGGTTTCTTGGGAGCAGTACTTC.

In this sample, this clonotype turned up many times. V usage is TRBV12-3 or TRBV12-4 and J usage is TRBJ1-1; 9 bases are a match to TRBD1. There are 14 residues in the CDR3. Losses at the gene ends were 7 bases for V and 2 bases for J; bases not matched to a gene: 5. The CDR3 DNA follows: TGTGCCAGCAATAACAGGGGGCTTAACACTGAAGCTTTCTTT. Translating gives CASNNRGLNTEAFF.

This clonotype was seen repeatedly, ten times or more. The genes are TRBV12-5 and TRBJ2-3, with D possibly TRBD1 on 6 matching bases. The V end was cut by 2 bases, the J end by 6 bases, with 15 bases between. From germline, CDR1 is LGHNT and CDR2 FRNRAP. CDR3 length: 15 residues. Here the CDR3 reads CASGLNQQGSDTQYF. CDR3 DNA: TGTGCTAGTGGTTTGAACCAACAGGGATCCGATACGCAGTATTTT.

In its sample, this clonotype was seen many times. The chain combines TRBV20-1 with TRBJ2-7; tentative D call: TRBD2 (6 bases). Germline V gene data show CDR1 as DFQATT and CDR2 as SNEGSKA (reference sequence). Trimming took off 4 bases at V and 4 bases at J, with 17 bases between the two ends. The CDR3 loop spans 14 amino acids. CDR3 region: CSAKRGGGTYEQYF. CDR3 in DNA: TGCAGTGCTAAAAGGGGCGGCGGGACTTACGAGCAGTACTTC.